This T cell receptor (beta chain) was identified during a study of T cells in Graves' hyperthyroidism and ophthalmopathy. Overall study context: The initial diagnosis was the point when peripheral blood was collected, ahead of any treatment. The study's findings and limits: In simple terms, a model built on 13 V-J features told ophthalmopathy apart from stable hyperthyroidism. Clonotypes that were expanded in thyroid above 0.001 mostly appeared in blood too.

Trimming at V came to 3 bases and at J to 6 bases, leaving 21 bases not matched to a gene. CDR3 length: 19 residues. The germline V gene encodes CDR1 SNHLY and CDR2 FYNNEI. With respect to this clonotype: What it recognizes is unknown.

Amplified regions were TCR beta CDR3 sequences from RNA transcripts. With the HTBI primer set, the TCR CDR3 went through a first round of RT-PCR. TCRdb processed the multiplex PCR reads anew with MiXCR; each CDR3 protein has one entry. The profile shows 270,000 or so distinct CDR3 sequences, less than 30% of them singletons. The blood sample dates from first hyperthyroidism diagnosis, preceding any ophthalmopathy symptoms. This rearrangement joins TRBV2 to TRBJ2-7, with 9 bases lining up with TRBD2. The sequenced sample consisted of blood. This TCR was recovered from a man aged 35 to 55 with Graves' hyperthyroidism that later progressed to Graves' ophthalmopathy. The CDR3 sequence is CASSEHAESGRYSGSEQYF. DNA for the CDR3: TGTGCCAGCAGTGAGCACGCGGAGAGCGGGAGGTATTCTGGGAGCGAGCAGTACTTC.